This TCR beta chain derives from a study of glioma-infiltrating T cells after dendritic cell vaccination. This clone was recorded only once. CDR1 is MNHEY and CDR2 is SVGAGI in the germline V gene. The V end lost 0 bases, the J end lost 5 bases, and 10 bases lay between the germline ends. This CDR3 comprises 14 residues. Repertoires were generated with immunoSEQ multiplex PCR, while TCRdb's copy carries only in-frame clones and drops some. The table lists roughly 100,000 clones, about four fifths of them singletons. The clonotype was recovered from a human donor with glioblastoma. This rearrangement joins TRBV6-5 to TRBJ1-1; tentatively, D is TRBD1 (6 bases). Specimen: blood, collected before dendritic cell vaccination. CDR3 nucleotide sequence: TGTGCCAGCAGTTACTCGCCAGGGGAGACTGAAGCTTTCTTT. Protein product: CASSYSPGETEAFF.